This entry describes one T cell receptor (beta chain). This clonotype was recorded at least ten times. No cognate antigen has been identified for it. No much larger clone exists at a distance of one base, and base qualities are not known. This sample stems from a study of T cells in Graves' hyperthyroidism and ophthalmopathy (dated by TCRdb to about 2019). Context from the whole study: Peripheral blood samples were taken at the time of initial diagnosis, prior to any treatment. In addition, the study compared T-cell repertoires in thyroid tissue and in blood from five or six Graves' hyperthyroidism patients. The 85 to 100 discovery patients were randomly split 7:3 into training and test sets. To identify distinguishing TCR V-J signatures, a discovery cohort of around 100 patients was used, comprising some 45 with Graves' ophthalmopathy and around 60 with stable Graves' hyperthyroidism. TCR Vbeta CDR3 sequencing of 120 to 150 peripheral blood samples (over 40 ophthalmopathy, 75 hyperthyroidism and roughly 17 progressor patients) is reported in the paper. Once sampling was done, hyperthyroidism patients were given methimazole at a starting dose of 30 mg daily, whereas ophthalmopathy patients were given high-dose intravenous methylprednisolone. Prospective prediction of ophthalmopathy was tested in an independent validation cohort of 18 to 20 hyperthyroidism patients and 15 to 17 patients who later progressed to ophthalmopathy.

Stable Graves' hyperthyroidism was defined as no progression to ophthalmopathy during 18 months of follow-up. Hyperthyroidism patients were newly diagnosed, with disease duration under 2 months, and aged 18 to 65 years. Any patient with an uncontrolled infection, another autoimmune disease, pregnancy or lactation was excluded. Diagnoses were established on the basis of clinical symptoms, serum thyroxine and TRAb, thyroid ultrasound, and orbital computed tomography. PBMCs were separated from approximately 10 ml of fresh peripheral blood using Ficoll-Paque density gradient centrifugation. Trizol reagent was used to extract total RNA, and RNA quality was then checked on an Agilent 2100 Bioanalyzer. V sheds 0 bases and J sheds 6 bases, leaving 14 bases between their ends. Including cysteine and phenylalanine, the CDR3 has 15 amino acids. Just the 45-base CDR3 DNA is kept, in frame starting at base 1. Looking up the germline V gene (reference sequence) yields CDR1 MNHEY and CDR2 SMNVEV.

Amplification of TCR beta CDR3 regions was carried out from RNA transcripts. A first-round RT-PCR of the TCR CDR3 used the HTBI primer set with the Qiagen OneStep RT-PCR kit. Libraries were constructed in a second round of multiplex PCR, after which size selection and purification were carried out. Paired-end sequencing of the libraries was performed with 100 bp reads on an Illumina HiSeq2000. As for the authors' bioinformatics: Raw data were processed with SOAPnuke, discarding reads with adapters, uncalled bases, mean Phred below 15, or no exact constant-primer or identifier match. High-quality paired reads were merged using COPE v1.2.5, and each unique nucleotide sequence was defined as a clonotype. MiTCR v1.1 was used to align the clonotypes against IMGT TRBV, TRBD and TRBJ reference segments. The analysis was restricted to V-J combinations with a frequency above 0.0001, which together covered roughly 99% of the repertoires. The TCS score was defined as the ratio of F50 (clonal expansion) to E x V (chaos), calculated using BLOSUM62-based TCRdist between CDR3 peptides within each V-J. Welch's t-statistics and random forest reduced approximately 520 V-J features to around 14, which were used in a naive Bayes classifier (R e1071). In-frame beta chains were kept once TCRdb had trimmed the public reads at Q25 with fastp and called clones with MiXCR. Every entry covers one CDR3 protein and lists the most common genes and DNA from its rows. These V and J calls rely on TCRdb rather than the paper's analysis. The sample data list 380,000 or so distinct CDR3 sequences, and 19% of these were observed just once. About 3.7% of the sample comes from the top ten.

The research as a whole found: In cross-validation, a model built on a 13 V-J signature told ophthalmopathy apart from stable hyperthyroidism with approximately 90% sensitivity and roughly 82% specificity, and in testing the same model reached 80%/75%. Most expanded thyroid clonotypes (frequency above 0.001) were also found in blood, which suggests that blood repertoires may mirror thyroid immune responses. During validation, the model predicted progression to ophthalmopathy a median of approximately 7 months ahead of onset, with roughly 65% sensitivity and about 75% specificity. No statistical method was used to set the sample size in advance, and investigators knew the group allocation.

The chain is encoded by TRBV27 joined to TRBJ1-2; TRBD1 is a possible D gene, resting on 5 matching bases. Specimen: blood. This clonotype was obtained from a woman between 18 and 30 years old with Graves' hyperthyroidism. The bases read TGTGCCAGCAGTTTATCGTATTATGGGGCTGATGGCTACACCTTC. It translates to CASSLSYYGADGYTF.